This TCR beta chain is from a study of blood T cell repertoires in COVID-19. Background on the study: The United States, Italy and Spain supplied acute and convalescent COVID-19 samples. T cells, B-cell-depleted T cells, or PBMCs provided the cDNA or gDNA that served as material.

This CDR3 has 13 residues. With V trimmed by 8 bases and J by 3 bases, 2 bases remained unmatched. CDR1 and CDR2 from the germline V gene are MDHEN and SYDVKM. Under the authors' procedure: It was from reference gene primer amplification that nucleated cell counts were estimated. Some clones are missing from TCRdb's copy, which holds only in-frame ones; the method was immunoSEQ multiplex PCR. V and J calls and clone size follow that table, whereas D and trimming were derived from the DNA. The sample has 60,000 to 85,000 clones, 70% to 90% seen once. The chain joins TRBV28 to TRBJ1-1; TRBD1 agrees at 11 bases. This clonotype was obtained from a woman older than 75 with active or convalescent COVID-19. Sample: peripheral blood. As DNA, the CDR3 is TGTGCCAGCTTGGGACAGGGGGACACTGAAGCTTTCTTT. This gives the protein CASLGQGDTEAFF.